This TCR beta chain was obtained from a study of OX40 agonist ivuxolimab in advanced cancers. On the study more broadly: Ivuxolimab was administered intravenously to patients at 0.01 to 10 mg/kg every 2 weeks.

Comments on this clone: Antigen: not known.

Using immunoSEQ multiplex PCR, the repertoire was profiled, and TCRdb retains in-frame clones only, with some absent. The sample holds about 98,000 clones, 80% to 90% seen once. Overall study results and limits: CD4+ and CD8+ blood T cells expanded clonally by week 6 at 0.1 to 3.0 mg/kg. Among expanded peripheral T cells, antigen specificity went undetermined.

V gave up 5 bases and J gave up 1 base, with 5 bases separating them. The CDR3 runs to 11 residues. From germline, CDR1 is SQVTM and CDR2 ANQGSEA. The chain couples TRBV29-1 to TRBJ1-1, with D unresolved. The sequencing used CD4+ or CD8+ T cells sorted from blood, collected in a trial of the OX40 agonist ivuxolimab. The TCR was taken from an adult with an advanced solid tumor such as melanoma, head and neck, liver or kidney cancer. CDR3 residues: CSVLGNTEAFF. CDR3 nucleotide sequence: TGCAGCGTTCTTGGGAACACTGAAGCTTTCTTT. The whole variable domain, remainder taken from reference TRBV29-1 and TRBJ1-1, is SAVISQKPSRDICQRGTSLTIQCQVDSQVTMMFWYRQQPGQSLTLIATANQGSEATYESGFVIDKFPISRPNLTFSTLTVSNMSPEDSSIYLCSVLGNTEAFFGQGTRLTVV.